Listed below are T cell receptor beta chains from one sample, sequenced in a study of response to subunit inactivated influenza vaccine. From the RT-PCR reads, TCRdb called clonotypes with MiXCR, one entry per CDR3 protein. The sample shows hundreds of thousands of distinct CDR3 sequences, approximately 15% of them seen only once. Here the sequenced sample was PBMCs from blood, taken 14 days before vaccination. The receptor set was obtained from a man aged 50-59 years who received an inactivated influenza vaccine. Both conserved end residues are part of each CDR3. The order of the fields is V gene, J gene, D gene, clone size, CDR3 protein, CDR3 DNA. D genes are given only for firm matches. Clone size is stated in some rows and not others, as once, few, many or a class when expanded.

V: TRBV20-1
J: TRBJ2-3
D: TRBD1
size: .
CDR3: CSARDVQGAGTQYF
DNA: TGCAGTGCTAGAGATGTCCAGGGGGCCGGTACGCAGTATTTT

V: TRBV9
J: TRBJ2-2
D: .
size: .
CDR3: CASSLLATPVTGELFF
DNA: TGTGCCAGCAGCCTGCTCGCCACTCCTGTCACCGGGGAGCTGTTTTTT

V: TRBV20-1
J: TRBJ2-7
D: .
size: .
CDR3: CSARDSRRVQTEQYF
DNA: TGCAGTGCTAGAGATTCCCGAAGGGTCCAAACCGAGCAGTACTTC

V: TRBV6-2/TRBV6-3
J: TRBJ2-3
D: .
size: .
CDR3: CASRTIGGGTDTQYF
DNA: TGTGCCAGCAGGACAATCGGGGGCGGCACAGATACGCAGTATTTT

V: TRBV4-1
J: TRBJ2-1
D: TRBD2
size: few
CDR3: CASSWRGSYNEQFF
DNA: TGCGCCAGCAGCTGGCGGGGGTCCTACAATGAGCAGTTCTTC

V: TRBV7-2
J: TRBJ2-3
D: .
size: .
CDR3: CASSLVRVGADTQYF
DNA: TGTGCCAGCAGCTTAGTGCGGGTCGGGGCAGATACGCAGTATTTT

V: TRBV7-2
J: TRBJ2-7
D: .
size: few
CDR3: CASSSTPSGEQYF
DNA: TGTGCCAGCAGCTCCACCCCGTCCGGCGAGCAGTACTTC

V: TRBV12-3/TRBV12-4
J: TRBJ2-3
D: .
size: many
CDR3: CASSSSADTQYF
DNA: TGTGCCAGCAGTTCTAGCGCAGATACGCAGTATTTT

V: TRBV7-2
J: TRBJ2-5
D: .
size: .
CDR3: CASSLGSGSQETQYF
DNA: TGTGCCAGCAGCTTGGGTTCCGGGTCTCAAGAGACCCAGTACTTC

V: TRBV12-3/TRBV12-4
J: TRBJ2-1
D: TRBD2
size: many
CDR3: CASSEVGGASEQFF
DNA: TGTGCCAGCAGTGAGGTCGGGGGGGCCAGTGAGCAGTTCTTC

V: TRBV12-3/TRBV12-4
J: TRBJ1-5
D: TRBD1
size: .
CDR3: CASSFVAGGGNQPQHF
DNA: TGTGCCAGCAGTTTCGTTGCAGGGGGTGGCAATCAGCCCCAGCATTTT

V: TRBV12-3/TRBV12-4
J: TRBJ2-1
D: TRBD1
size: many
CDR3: CASSYTDRGHNEQFF
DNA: TGTGCCAGCAGTTACACGGACAGGGGGCATAATGAGCAGTTCTTC

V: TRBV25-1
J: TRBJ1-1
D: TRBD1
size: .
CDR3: CASSNVGTASEAFF
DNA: TGTGCCAGCAGTAACGTGGGGACAGCATCTGAAGCTTTCTTT